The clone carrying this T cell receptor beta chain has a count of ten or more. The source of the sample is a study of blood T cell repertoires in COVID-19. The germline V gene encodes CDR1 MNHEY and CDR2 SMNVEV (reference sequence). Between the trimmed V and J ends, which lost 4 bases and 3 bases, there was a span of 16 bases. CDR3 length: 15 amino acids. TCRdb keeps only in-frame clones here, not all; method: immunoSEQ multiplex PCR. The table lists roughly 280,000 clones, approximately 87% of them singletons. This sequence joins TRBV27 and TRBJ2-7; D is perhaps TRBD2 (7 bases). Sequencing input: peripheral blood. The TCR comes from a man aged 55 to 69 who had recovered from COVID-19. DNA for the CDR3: TGTGCCAGCAGTTCTCGGGGGGCGTCAATCTACGAGCAGTACTTC. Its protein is CASSSRGASIYEQYF.